These T cell receptor beta chains were read from a single sample in a study of cytomegalovirus exposure and HLA in healthy donors. The method was immunoSEQ multiplex PCR; TCRdb's version includes in-frame clones alone and lacks a portion of them. The top ten clones hold around 4.9% of a sample with 150,000 to 200,000 clones, roughly four fifths of them seen once. The material sequenced was PBMCs. All receptors come from a girl between 10 and 17 years old in good health and CMV-seropositive. The conserved cysteine and the conserved F or W are not part of the CDR3 here. The order of the fields is CDR3 protein, V gene, CDR3 length, D gene, J gene. D genes are given only for firm matches.

CDR3 protein: ASSLAVVPAGGDEQF
V gene: TRBV5-6
CDR3 length: 15
D gene: TRBD2
J gene: TRBJ2-1

CDR3 protein: ASSFLGGSRLANNEQF
V gene: TRBV27
CDR3 length: 16
D gene: NA
J gene: TRBJ2-1

CDR3 protein: ASSLGEDGYT
V gene: TRBV5-1
CDR3 length: 10
D gene: NA
J gene: TRBJ1-2

CDR3 protein: ASSNPGTGYSGANVLT
V gene: TRBV5-1
CDR3 length: 16
D gene: TRBD1
J gene: TRBJ2-6

CDR3 protein: ASSLGTGLAKNIQY
V gene: TRBV7-2
CDR3 length: 14
D gene: TRBD1
J gene: TRBJ2-4

CDR3 protein: ASTDGQLSDGYT
V gene: TRBV6-5
CDR3 length: 12
D gene: NA
J gene: TRBJ1-2

CDR3 protein: ASSELVGTPLRGTEAF
V gene: TRBV10-2
CDR3 length: 16
D gene: NA
J gene: TRBJ1-1

CDR3 protein: ASTQKGQGIYGYT
V gene: TRBV4-1
CDR3 length: 13
D gene: TRBD1
J gene: TRBJ1-2

CDR3 protein: ASSVGQAYEQY
V gene: TRBV10-2
CDR3 length: 11
D gene: TRBD1
J gene: TRBJ2-7

CDR3 protein: ASSLHPAGSGNTIY
V gene: TRBV7-9
CDR3 length: 14
D gene: NA
J gene: TRBJ1-3

CDR3 protein: ASSAKTGGDYGYT
V gene: TRBV19
CDR3 length: 13
D gene: TRBD1
J gene: TRBJ1-2

CDR3 protein: ASSYQKGYRVEQY
V gene: TRBV6-5
CDR3 length: 13
D gene: NA
J gene: TRBJ2-7

CDR3 protein: ASSEGQGIRTEAF
V gene: TRBV10-1
CDR3 length: 13
D gene: TRBD1
J gene: TRBJ1-1

CDR3 protein: ASSPPRSGTDTQY
V gene: TRBV7-9
CDR3 length: 13
D gene: NA
J gene: TRBJ2-3

CDR3 protein: AAKDRGSSEQY
V gene: TRBV19
CDR3 length: 11
D gene: TRBD1
J gene: TRBJ2-7

CDR3 protein: ASSLGIAGSYEQY
V gene: TRBV7-6
CDR3 length: 13
D gene: TRBD2
J gene: TRBJ2-7

CDR3 protein: ASSGGQGLAQPQH
V gene: TRBV9
CDR3 length: 13
D gene: TRBD1
J gene: TRBJ1-5

CDR3 protein: SGAGGDRAEQY
V gene: TRBV29-1
CDR3 length: 11
D gene: TRBD1
J gene: TRBJ2-7

CDR3 protein: AMAQRENTGELF
V gene: TRBV10-3
CDR3 length: 12
D gene: TRBD2
J gene: TRBJ2-2

CDR3 protein: ASKQINGGTEAF
V gene: TRBV27
CDR3 length: 12
D gene: NA
J gene: TRBJ1-1

CDR3 protein: ASSPGQAVTYEQY
V gene: TRBV5-1
CDR3 length: 13
D gene: TRBD1
J gene: TRBJ2-7

CDR3 protein: ASSLTGYSNQPQH
V gene: TRBV2
CDR3 length: 13
D gene: NA
J gene: TRBJ1-5

CDR3 protein: ASSGGTATRGYGYT
V gene: TRBV2
CDR3 length: 14
D gene: TRBD1
J gene: TRBJ1-2

CDR3 protein: ASSRTLADTQY
V gene: TRBV4-1
CDR3 length: 11
D gene: NA
J gene: TRBJ2-3

CDR3 protein: ASSPTGERYNEQF
V gene: TRBV9
CDR3 length: 13
D gene: NA
J gene: TRBJ2-1

CDR3 protein: ASSLGDSDSNQPQH
V gene: TRBV5-1
CDR3 length: 14
D gene: TRBD1
J gene: TRBJ1-5

CDR3 protein: ASSDRGRSNQPQH
V gene: TRBV2
CDR3 length: 13
D gene: TRBD1
J gene: TRBJ1-5

CDR3 protein: ASSRLAGGNTGELF
V gene: TRBV2
CDR3 length: 14
D gene: TRBD2
J gene: TRBJ2-2

CDR3 protein: ASSAGGGLAGELF
V gene: TRBV6-4
CDR3 length: 13
D gene: TRBD2
J gene: TRBJ2-2

CDR3 protein: ASSDTGGARIETQY
V gene: TRBV5-6
CDR3 length: 14
D gene: TRBD1
J gene: TRBJ2-3

CDR3 protein: ASSVEGSGQLPTQY
V gene: TRBV9
CDR3 length: 14
D gene: NA
J gene: TRBJ2-3

CDR3 protein: ASSEALGQGGSEAF
V gene: TRBV6-1
CDR3 length: 14
D gene: NA
J gene: TRBJ1-1

CDR3 protein: ASSVGDRNEKLF
V gene: TRBV9
CDR3 length: 12
D gene: TRBD1
J gene: TRBJ1-4

CDR3 protein: ASSPLSGGLGGYT
V gene: TRBV7-3
CDR3 length: 13
D gene: NA
J gene: TRBJ1-2

CDR3 protein: ASSVRVENTEAF
V gene: TRBV6-1
CDR3 length: 12
D gene: NA
J gene: TRBJ1-1

CDR3 protein: ASISGGVWQETQY
V gene: TRBV6-1
CDR3 length: 13
D gene: TRBD2
J gene: TRBJ2-5

CDR3 protein: ASSPRTHPSSYNEQF
V gene: TRBV7-2
CDR3 length: 15
D gene: NA
J gene: TRBJ2-1

CDR3 protein: ASSSHPTSDPYEQY
V gene: TRBV13
CDR3 length: 14
D gene: TRBD2
J gene: TRBJ2-7

CDR3 protein: ASSAQVRNTEAF
V gene: TRBV7-9
CDR3 length: 12
D gene: NA
J gene: TRBJ1-1

CDR3 protein: ASSPWTGIGEQY
V gene: TRBV5-4
CDR3 length: 12
D gene: TRBD1
J gene: TRBJ2-7

CDR3 protein: ASSQPLTELLTEAF
V gene: TRBV4-1
CDR3 length: 14
D gene: NA
J gene: TRBJ1-1

CDR3 protein: ASSSSRGRTDTEAF
V gene: TRBV7-9
CDR3 length: 14
D gene: TRBD1
J gene: TRBJ1-1

CDR3 protein: ASSQDIRDFSRYT
V gene: TRBV14
CDR3 length: 13
D gene: NA
J gene: TRBJ1-2

CDR3 protein: ASSLKAGTAYGYT
V gene: TRBV2
CDR3 length: 13
D gene: TRBD1
J gene: TRBJ1-2

CDR3 protein: ASSAGTGVDSPLH
V gene: TRBV5-1
CDR3 length: 13
D gene: TRBD1
J gene: TRBJ1-6

CDR3 protein: ASSRLGLSGNTIY
V gene: TRBV4-1
CDR3 length: 13
D gene: NA
J gene: TRBJ1-3

CDR3 protein: ASSSGTGRTDTQY
V gene: TRBV6-5
CDR3 length: 13
D gene: TRBD1
J gene: TRBJ2-3

CDR3 protein: ASSLGRAAEAF
V gene: TRBV11-2
CDR3 length: 11
D gene: NA
J gene: TRBJ1-1

CDR3 protein: ASSLGRGQGETQY
V gene: TRBV5-1
CDR3 length: 13
D gene: NA
J gene: TRBJ2-5

CDR3 protein: ASRKRENNQPQH
V gene: TRBV2
CDR3 length: 12
D gene: NA
J gene: TRBJ1-5

CDR3 protein: ASSRRQDQITYEQY
V gene: TRBV21-1
CDR3 length: 14
D gene: NA
J gene: TRBJ2-7

CDR3 protein: ASSPSQTYNEQF
V gene: TRBV18
CDR3 length: 12
D gene: NA
J gene: TRBJ2-1

CDR3 protein: ASSQDPGQPQH
V gene: TRBV4-2
CDR3 length: 11
D gene: NA
J gene: TRBJ1-5